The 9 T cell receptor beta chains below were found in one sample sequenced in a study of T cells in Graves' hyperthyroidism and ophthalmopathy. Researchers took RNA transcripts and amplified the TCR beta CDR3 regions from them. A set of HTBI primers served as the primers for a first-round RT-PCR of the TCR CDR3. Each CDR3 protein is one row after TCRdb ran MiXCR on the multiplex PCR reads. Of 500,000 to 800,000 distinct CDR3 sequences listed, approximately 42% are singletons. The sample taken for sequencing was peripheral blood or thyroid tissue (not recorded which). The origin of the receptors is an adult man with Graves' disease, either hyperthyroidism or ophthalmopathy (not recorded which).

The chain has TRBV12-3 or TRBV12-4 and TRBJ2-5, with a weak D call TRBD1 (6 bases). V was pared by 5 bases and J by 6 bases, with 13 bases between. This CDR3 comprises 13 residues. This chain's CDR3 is CASSEGGTKTQYF. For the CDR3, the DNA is TGTGCCAGCAGTGAAGGGGGTACTAAGACCCAGTACTTC.

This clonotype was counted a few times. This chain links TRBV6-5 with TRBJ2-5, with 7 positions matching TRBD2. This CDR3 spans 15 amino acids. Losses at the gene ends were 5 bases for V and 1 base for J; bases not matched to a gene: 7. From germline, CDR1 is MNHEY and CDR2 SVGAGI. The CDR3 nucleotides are TGTGCCAGCAGTGAGTCGCGCGGGGGCCAAGAGACCCAGTACTTC. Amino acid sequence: CASSESRGGQETQYF.

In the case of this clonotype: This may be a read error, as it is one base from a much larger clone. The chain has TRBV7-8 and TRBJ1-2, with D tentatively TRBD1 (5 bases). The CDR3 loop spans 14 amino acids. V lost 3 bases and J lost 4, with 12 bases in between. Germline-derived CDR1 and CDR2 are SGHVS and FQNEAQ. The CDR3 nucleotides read TGTGCCAGCAGCTTGGGGCCATTCTCCTATGGCTACACCTTC. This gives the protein CASSLGPFSYGYTF. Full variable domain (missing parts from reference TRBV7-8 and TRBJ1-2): GAGVSQSPRYKVAKRGQDVALRCDPISGHVSLFWYQQALGQGPEFLTYFQNEAQLDKSGLPSDRFFAERPEGSVSTLKIQRTQQEDSAVYLCASSLGPFSYGYTFGSGTRLTVV.

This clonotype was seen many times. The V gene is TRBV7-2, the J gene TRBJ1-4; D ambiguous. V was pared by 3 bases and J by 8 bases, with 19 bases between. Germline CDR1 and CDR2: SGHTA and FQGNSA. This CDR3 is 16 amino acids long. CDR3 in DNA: TGTGCCAGCAGCTTGGGATGGATCTTCGATTCGGAAAAACTGTTTTTT. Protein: CASSLGWIFDSEKLFF.

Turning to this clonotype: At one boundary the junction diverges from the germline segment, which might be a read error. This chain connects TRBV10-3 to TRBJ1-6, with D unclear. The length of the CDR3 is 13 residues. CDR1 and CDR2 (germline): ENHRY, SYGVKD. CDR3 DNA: TGTGCCAGCAGTGACGGAGGTGAATCACCCCTCCACTTT. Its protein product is CASSDGGESPLHF.

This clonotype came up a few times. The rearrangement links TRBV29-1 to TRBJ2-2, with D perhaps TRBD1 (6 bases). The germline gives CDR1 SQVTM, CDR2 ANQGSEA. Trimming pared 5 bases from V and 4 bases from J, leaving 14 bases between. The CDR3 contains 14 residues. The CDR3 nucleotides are TGCAGCGTTCAAATTGGGGGCATCACCGGGGAGCTGTTTTTT. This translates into CSVQIGGITGELFF.

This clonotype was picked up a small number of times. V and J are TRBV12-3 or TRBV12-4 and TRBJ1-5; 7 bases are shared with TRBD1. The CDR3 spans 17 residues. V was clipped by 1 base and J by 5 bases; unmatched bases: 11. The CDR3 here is CASSLGGWQGVDQPQHF. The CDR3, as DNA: TGTGCCAGCAGTTTAGGCGGTTGGCAGGGGGTGGATCAGCCCCAGCATTTT.

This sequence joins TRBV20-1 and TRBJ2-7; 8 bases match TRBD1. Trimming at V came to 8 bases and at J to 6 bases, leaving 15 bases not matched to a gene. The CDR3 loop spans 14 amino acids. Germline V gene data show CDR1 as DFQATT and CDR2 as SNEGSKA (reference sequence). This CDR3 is CSLRLGRGPTEQYF. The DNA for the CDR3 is TGCAGTCTCAGACTGGGCAGGGGGCCAACCGAGCAGTACTTC.

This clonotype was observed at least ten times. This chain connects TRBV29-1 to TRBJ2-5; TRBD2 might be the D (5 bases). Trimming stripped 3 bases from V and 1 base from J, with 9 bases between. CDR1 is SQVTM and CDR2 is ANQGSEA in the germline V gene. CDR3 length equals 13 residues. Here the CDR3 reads CSVEEAIQETQYF. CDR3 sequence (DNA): TGCAGCGTTGAGGAGGCGATCCAAGAGACCCAGTACTTC.